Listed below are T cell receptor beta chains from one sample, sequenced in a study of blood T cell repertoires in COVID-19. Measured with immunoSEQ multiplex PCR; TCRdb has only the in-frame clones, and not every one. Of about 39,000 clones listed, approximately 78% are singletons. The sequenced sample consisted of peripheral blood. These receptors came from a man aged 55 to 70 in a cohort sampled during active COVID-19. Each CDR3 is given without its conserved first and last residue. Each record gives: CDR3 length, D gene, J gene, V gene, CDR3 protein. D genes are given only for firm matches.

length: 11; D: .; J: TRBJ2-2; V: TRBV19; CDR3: ASTGPGQGELF
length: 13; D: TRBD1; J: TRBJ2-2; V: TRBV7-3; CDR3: ASSPRTGVTGELF
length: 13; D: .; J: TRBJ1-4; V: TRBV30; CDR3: AWSGKGATNEKLF
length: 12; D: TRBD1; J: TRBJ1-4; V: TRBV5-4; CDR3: ASSPTGQNEKLF
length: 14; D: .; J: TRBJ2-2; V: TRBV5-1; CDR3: ASSLEGRTNTGELF
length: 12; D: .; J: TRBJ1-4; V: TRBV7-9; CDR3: ASSLGTSSEKLF
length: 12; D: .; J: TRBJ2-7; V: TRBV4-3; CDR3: ASSQDRGLNEQY
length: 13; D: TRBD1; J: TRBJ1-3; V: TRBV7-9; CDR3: ASSLAGQPGNTIY
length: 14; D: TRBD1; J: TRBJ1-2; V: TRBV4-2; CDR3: ASSQVSGTGVYGYT
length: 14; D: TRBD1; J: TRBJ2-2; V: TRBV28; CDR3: ASSLGRQGRTGELF
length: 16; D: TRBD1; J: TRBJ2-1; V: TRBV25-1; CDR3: ASSEYQGGTGGINEQF
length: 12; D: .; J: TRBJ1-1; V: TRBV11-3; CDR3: ASSQTNMNTEAF
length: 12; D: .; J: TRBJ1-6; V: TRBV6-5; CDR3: ASKRAAVAPPLH
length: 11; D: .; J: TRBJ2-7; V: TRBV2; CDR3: ASSELGPYEQY
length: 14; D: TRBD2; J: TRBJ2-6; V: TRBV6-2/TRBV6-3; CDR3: ASSFGGGPGANVLT
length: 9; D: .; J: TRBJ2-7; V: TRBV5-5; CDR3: ASRMGAEQY
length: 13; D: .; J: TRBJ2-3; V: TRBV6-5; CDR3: ASSLLGTPTDTQY
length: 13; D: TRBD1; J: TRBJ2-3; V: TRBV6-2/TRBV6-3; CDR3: ASSFRGSSTDTQY
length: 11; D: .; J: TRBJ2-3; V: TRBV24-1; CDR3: ATRNGGLDTQY
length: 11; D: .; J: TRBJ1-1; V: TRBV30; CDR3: ACRGITNTEAF
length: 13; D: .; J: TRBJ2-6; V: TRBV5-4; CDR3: ASSLGSSGANVLT
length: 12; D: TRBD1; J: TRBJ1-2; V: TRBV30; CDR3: AWSLTGAGYGYT